The TCR beta chain described here comes from a study of cytomegalovirus exposure and HLA in healthy donors (TCRdb year 2017). In terms of the full investigation: In an earlier analysis of several hundred of the donors, 250 to 350 Gb of sequence data and 100 million or so unique TCR beta sequences from 180 million or so T cells were reported. A later genetic analysis took genome-wide SNP genotypes for about three fifths of the 666 donors and used that subset as a discovery cohort. About 280 gigabases of sequencing data and around 80 million unique TCR sequences made up an early release that covered 500 to 700 HLA-typed donors. The study was designed to test whether signatures of past pathogen exposure could be identified by cataloging public T cell receptors. In addition to the first cohort of around 670 subjects, a separate validation cohort of over 90 different subjects was used. Alongside the repertoire data, information on donor age, sex, ethnicity and CMV serostatus was compiled. Class I and class II HLA loci were covered by the typing at four-digit resolution. Rather than using new phenotypic data, the later analysis identified candidate immune exposures from TCR beta sequences and from how often those sequences occurred across donors. Using immunosequencing, the study profiled T cell repertoires from around 670 subjects and related those repertoires to cytomegalovirus serostatus. Among the approximately 400 genotyped donors, approximately 81% belonged to the genetic ancestry cluster associated with self-reported Caucasian donors. The study combined high-throughput TCR immunosequencing, statistical association of individual TCRs with disease status, and machine learning to predict cytomegalovirus infection status. To study patterns of TCR occurrence, a later analysis re-analyzed previously published TCR beta repertoires from 700 or so donors and added high-resolution HLA genotyping. Four or five DR-DQ haplotypes were treated as single units for association and clustering because of strong linkage in the cohort. Typing coverage varied by locus: roughly 620-630 donors for A, B, C, DRB1 and DQB1; roughly 520 for DQA1; around 570 for DPA1; under 490 for DPB1. All discovery cohort repertoires had been generated using a single sequencing platform. An earlier analysis of roughly 580 of the donors used high-throughput TCR beta sequencing to judge whether each TCR beta V gene segment behaved as functional or pseudogenic. On average, roughly 250,000 unique TCR beta nucleotide sequences were sequenced per donor among a few hundred genotyped donors of the cohort, with around 19% of those sequences being non-productive. What the research found in general, with its limitations: When HLA alleles, especially DR and DQ, strongly co-occurred, attributing TCR associations to individual alleles was difficult. In an earlier analysis of some 640 of the donors, most TCR beta V segments were observed in productive rearrangements about 90% or about 30% of the time, broadly matching IMGT annotations. V-gene and J-gene trimming of TCR beta chains was associated with a missense DCLRE1C variant in a later genetic analysis, and the association was replicated in an independent cohort. A later analysis found that HLA-associated TCR beta chains were more clonally expanded and had lower generation probabilities than equally common non-associated chains. Because the 87-base-pair reads could not distinguish some IMGT-functional V segments, including TRBV6-2 and TRBV6-3, those segments were excluded. Because HLA typing was missing for some donors at each locus, association tests included only the typed subset. Across donors, most TCR sequences were observed very rarely, whereas some public TCRs were present in many individuals. For the cohort, immune exposure information was limited to CMV serostatus. A cluster of highly shared sequence variants was judged likely to be a technical artifact of the sequencing pipeline. According to a later genetic analysis, donors in an Asian-associated ancestry cluster had fewer N-insertions in productive TCRs than the approximately 670-donor mean. A further reported finding was that TCR beta sequences accurately predicted the HLA-A and HLA-B alleles for most subjects in the first cohort. A few of the identified cytomegalovirus-associated TCR beta chains were confirmed in vitro to be specific for cytomegalovirus antigens. According to a later analysis, most CMV-associated TCR beta chains appeared to be HLA-restricted, and the HLA associations seemed to be driven largely by CMV exposure. A later analysis reported that several top co-occurrence clusters appeared linked to parvovirus B19, influenza, CMV and Epstein-Barr virus. Roughly uniform sequencing depth across donors was assumed in presence/absence analyses, although this assumption may not hold. It was suggested by the authors that the approach could potentially be generalized to other disease states and immunological phenotypes. Correlated functional status among segregating V segments might be attributable to linkage disequilibrium, but an unknown experimental factor could not be ruled out. Because counts were too low, some 17 rarely observed V segments, including chromosome 9 orphons, were excluded from the earlier analysis of some 540 of the donors. In a later analysis, more than 15,000 TCR beta sequences were associated with specific HLA alleles at a false discovery rate of 0.05. In a later analysis, the rate of TCR association differed among HLA loci, with DRB1 alleles having the most associated TCRs and HLA-C alleles having the fewest. The cohort was sequenced for TCR beta chains only, and without alpha or paired-chain data the features that could be detected were limited. A total of 150 to 200 TCR beta chains were listed by the study as associated with cytomegalovirus. Cytomegalovirus status was reported to be diagnosed by the classifier with high specificity and sensitivity in both the original and validation cohorts.

V was cut back by 7 bases and J by 5 bases, leaving a gap of 20 bases between them. From the germline V gene, CDR1 is MDHEN and CDR2 is SYDVKM. The CDR3 runs 15 residues from the cysteine to the phenylalanine. The read is trimmed to its CDR3 DNA, 45 bases read in frame from base 1. The cohort consisted of approximately 670 healthy bone marrow donors. At the time of sampling, all cohort members were nominally healthy, though unrecorded immune exposures were likely present. The donor was CMV seronegative and was included in the group of 352 seronegative cohort members. Each donor provided a peripheral blood sample, and peripheral blood mononuclear cells were used for TCR beta sequencing. The Qiagen DNeasy Blood Extraction Kit was used to extract genomic DNA from the blood cell samples. This clone showed up just once. There is no known antigen for this receptor. Base-call qualities are not available, and no considerably larger clone is one nucleotide away.

Libraries were built with the immunoSEQ multiplex PCR assay. For the multiplex PCR, a mixture combining 60 forward primers for TCR Vbeta segments and 13 reverse primers for TCR Jbeta segments was used. A multiplex PCR assay on genomic DNA amplified the CDR3 region of rearranged TCR beta genes. Amplified TCR beta libraries were sequenced as 87-base-pair reads on the Illumina HiSeq System. From the authors' description of their analysis: In a later analysis, 70 million to 95 million unique TCR beta chains were counted across the roughly 610 repertoires, and approximately 11 million of these chains were shared by at least two donors. Raw reads were error-corrected and collapsed into unique sequences with a nearest-neighbor algorithm that merged closely related sequences to remove PCR and sequencing errors. CDR3 sequences were aligned to IMGT reference sequences to assign V, D and J gene segments. For a sequence to be retained, a match of at least six nucleotides to both a V gene segment and a J gene segment was required. Rearrangements were called productive when the CDR3 lacked stop codons and stayed in frame with V and J; all others were non-productive. CDR3 was defined according to IMGT convention as the region running from the second conserved V-encoded cysteine to the conserved J-encoded phenylalanine. The earlier analysis of approximately 500 of the donors excluded sequences that lacked an unambiguous match to a single V gene segment. In an earlier analysis of 500 to 750 of the donors, V segments were called functional above 56.7% productive rearrangements and were called segregating when the between-donor standard deviation exceeded 5%. A statistical classification framework was built for diagnosing cytomegalovirus status from the catalog of TCR beta chain sequences. In a later analysis, TCR nucleotide sequences were compared against IMGT/GENE-DB human TR gene sequences so that V and J genes could be assigned. In a later analysis, CDR3 sequences and most-parsimonious VDJ recombination scenarios were assigned using the TCRdist pipeline. In a later analysis, each TCR beta chain was defined by its CDR3 amino acid sequence together with its V-gene family, and reads without a unique V-gene family were excluded. As a way to deal with suspected cross-contamination and a sequencing artifact, a later analysis dropped 450 to 600 nucleotide sequences that were highly shared and had low generation probability. In a later analysis, a clonal expansion index was calculated for each public chain from normalized within-repertoire ranks of inferred template counts. In a later analysis, generation probabilities were computed using a VDJ recombination model fitted to out-of-frame rearrangements, and the results were checked against IGoR. In a later analysis, TCR-TCR, TCR-HLA and TCR-CMV co-occurrence was scored with hypergeometric tests, and a repertoire-size bias correction was applied to TCR pairs. A later analysis estimated false discovery rates by permuting HLA or CMV assignments 20 times. In a later analysis, co-occurring TCRs were grouped using DBSCAN, with TCRdist sequence similarity added in when clustering inside HLA-allele-positive subsets. Repertoires with fewer than 30,000 or more than 120,000 public chains were left out of co-occurrence clustering, as were about 5 repertoires with anomalous nucleotide sharing. Drawn from immuneACCESS, this table holds only the in-frame rearrangements with V and J called that TCRdb kept. Clones are partly lost; checked studies trace under half to an unresolved V gene and leave the rest unexplained. Clone size and V and J calls were adopted from that table, with D and trimming inferred from the DNA. The sample table holds 99,000 or so clones, of which about 80% were seen once. Together, the top ten hold around 1.5% of the sample.

The V and J genes are TRBV28 and TRBJ1-1; a weak D assignment points to TRBD1 (6 bases agree). Source material: PBMCs. This TCR was recovered from a woman aged 35 to 49 in good health and CMV-seronegative. The nucleotide sequence reads as follows: TGTGCCAGCATCAACCCCGTGGGGGCTCGGACTGAAGCTTTCTTT. This translates into CASINPVGARTEAFF.